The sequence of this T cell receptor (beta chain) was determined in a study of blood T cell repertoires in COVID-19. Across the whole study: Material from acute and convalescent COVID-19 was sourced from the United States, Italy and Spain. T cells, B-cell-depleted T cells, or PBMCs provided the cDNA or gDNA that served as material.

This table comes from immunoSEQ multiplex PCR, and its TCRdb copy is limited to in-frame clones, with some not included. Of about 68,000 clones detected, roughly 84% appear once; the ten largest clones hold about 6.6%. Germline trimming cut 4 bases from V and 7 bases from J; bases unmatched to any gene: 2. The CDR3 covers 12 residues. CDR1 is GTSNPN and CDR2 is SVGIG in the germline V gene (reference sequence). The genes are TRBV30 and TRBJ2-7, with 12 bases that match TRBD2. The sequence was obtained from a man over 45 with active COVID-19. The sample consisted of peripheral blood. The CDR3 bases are TGTGCCTGGACGGGACTAGCGGGTGAGCAGTACTTC. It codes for CAWTGLAGEQYF.